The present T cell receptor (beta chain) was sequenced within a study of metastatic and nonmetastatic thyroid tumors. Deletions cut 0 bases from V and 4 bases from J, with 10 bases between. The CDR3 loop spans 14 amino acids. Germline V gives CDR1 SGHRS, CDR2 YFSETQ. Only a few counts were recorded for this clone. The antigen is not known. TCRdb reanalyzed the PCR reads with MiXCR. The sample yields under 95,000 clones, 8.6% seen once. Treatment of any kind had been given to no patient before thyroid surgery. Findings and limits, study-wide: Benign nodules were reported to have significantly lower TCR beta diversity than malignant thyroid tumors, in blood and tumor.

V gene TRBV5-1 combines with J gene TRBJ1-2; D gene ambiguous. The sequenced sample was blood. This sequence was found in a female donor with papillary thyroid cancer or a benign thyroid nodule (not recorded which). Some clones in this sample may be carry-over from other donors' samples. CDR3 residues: CASSLEGVSYGYTF. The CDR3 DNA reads TGCGCCAGCAGCTTGGAGGGAGTTTCCTATGGCTACACCTTC.